Listed below are T cell receptor beta chains from one sample, sequenced in a study of OX40 agonist ivuxolimab in advanced cancers. Profiled with immunoSEQ multiplex PCR; TCRdb holds only in-frame clones, not every one. This table holds approximately 30,000 clones, 70% to 80% found once. Sequencing was performed on CD4+ or CD8+ T cells sorted from blood, taken in a trial of the OX40 agonist ivuxolimab. The receptors shown here come from an adult with an advanced solid tumor such as melanoma, head and neck, liver or kidney cancer. Each CDR3 is given with its conserved first and last residue. The D gene is left open where the match is weak. Clone sizes are given selectively: once, few, many, or a class where the clone is expanded.

cdr3_aa | cdr3_nt | j_call | clone_size | d_call | v_call
CASSLTGRLSSYSEQFF | TGTGCCAGCAGCTTGACGGGACGCCTAAGCTCCTACAGTGAGCAGTTCTTC | TRBJ2-1 | once | - | TRBV11-2
CASNDIGEYETYGYTF | TGTGCCAGCAATGATATTGGAGAGTACGAGACCTATGGCTACACCTTC | TRBJ1-2 | - | - | TRBV5-2
CATSRTNTEAFF | TGTGCCACCAGCAGGACGAACACTGAAGCTTTCTTT | TRBJ1-1 | - | - | TRBV15
CASSLMYRESSGNTIYF | TGTGCCAGCAGCTTAATGTATCGGGAGAGCTCTGGAAACACCATATATTTT | TRBJ1-3 | - | - | TRBV7-3
CASSQAGSGHEQYF | TGTGCCAGCAGCCAAGCGGGGTCAGGGCACGAGCAGTACTTC | TRBJ2-7 | - | - | TRBV4-2
CASRPLSNPGQGAFEQYF | TGCGCCAGTAGACCCCTCTCCAACCCGGGACAGGGGGCGTTCGAGCAGTACTTC | TRBJ2-7 | - | TRBD1 | TRBV5-1
CASSYTQPRGRTEAFF | TGTGCCAGCAGTTACACCCAACCCAGGGGGCGCACTGAAGCTTTCTTT | TRBJ1-1 | - | TRBD1 | TRBV6-6
CSANTGGEQYF | TGCAGTGCCAATACAGGTGGCGAGCAGTACTTC | TRBJ2-7 | few | - | TRBV20-1
CASSYRPGGSYSGANVLTF | TGTGCCAGCAGCTACCGCCCAGGGGGCTCCTACTCTGGGGCCAACGTCCTGACTTTC | TRBJ2-6 | - | TRBD1 | TRBV7-3
CASSIGTTEQYF | TGTGCCAGCAGCATTGGGACGACCGAGCAGTACTTC | TRBJ2-7 | - | - | TRBV7-9
CASTPGDANYGYTF | TGTGCCAGCACCCCGGGGGACGCTAACTATGGCTACACCTTC | TRBJ1-2 | - | - | TRBV9
CASSLGTSGNMYNEQFF | TGTGCCAGCAGCTTAGGGACTAGCGGGAATATGTACAATGAGCAGTTCTTC | TRBJ2-1 | - | TRBD2 | TRBV7-3
CASSILNEQFF | TGTGCCAGTAGTATCTTGAATGAGCAGTTCTTC | TRBJ2-1 | - | - | TRBV19
CASSHMDPRRRYEQYF | TGTGCCAGCAGCCACATGGACCCCCGGAGGAGATACGAGCAGTACTTC | TRBJ2-7 | - | - | TRBV4-2
CASSSAETGAQETQYF | TGTGCCAGCAGTTCGGCTGAGACAGGGGCGCAAGAGACCCAGTACTTC | TRBJ2-5 | - | TRBD1 | TRBV28
CASSSGRRLGNYGYTF | TGTGCCAGCAGCTCCGGCCGCCGCCTTGGTAACTATGGCTACACCTTC | TRBJ1-2 | - | - | TRBV13
CASSFPTSGEETQYF | TGTGCCAGCAGCTTCCCTACTAGCGGGGAAGAGACCCAGTACTTC | TRBJ2-5 | - | TRBD2 | TRBV7-9
CASSSNWGNEKLFF | TGTGCCAGCAGCTCTAACTGGGGAAATGAAAAACTGTTTTTT | TRBJ1-4 | - | - | TRBV5-6
CASSGVGTSRSYQETQYF | TGTGCCAGCAGTGGGGTTGGGACTAGCAGAAGTTACCAAGAGACCCAGTACTTC | TRBJ2-5 | - | TRBD2 | TRBV28
CASTAGLAGGPYEQYF | TGTGCCAGCACCGCCGGACTAGCGGGAGGGCCCTACGAGCAGTACTTC | TRBJ2-7 | - | TRBD2 | TRBV6-6
CASSVEQGSGNTIYF | TGTGCCAGCAGCGTAGAACAGGGCTCTGGAAACACCATATATTTT | TRBJ1-3 | - | - | TRBV9
CASSLGPLLASTDTQYF | TGTGCCAGCAGCTTAGGACCCCTACTAGCGAGCACAGATACGCAGTATTTT | TRBJ2-3 | - | TRBD2 | TRBV11-2
CASSLASLRKGVNTGELFF | TGTGCCAGCAGCTTAGCCTCGCTCCGAAAGGGAGTGAACACCGGGGAGCTGTTTTTT | TRBJ2-2 | - | - | TRBV7-9
CSVEVAGDKNIQYF | TGCAGCGTTGAAGTGGCGGGGGATAAAAACATTCAGTACTTC | TRBJ2-4 | - | TRBD2 | TRBV29-1
CASLEWGANYGYTF | TGTGCCAGCCTTGAATGGGGGGCCAACTATGGCTACACCTTC | TRBJ1-2 | - | - | TRBV6-1
CASSLDAGTNEQFF | TGTGCCAGCAGCTTAGACGCAGGGACCAATGAGCAGTTCTTC | TRBJ2-1 | once | - | TRBV7-9
CAWSAGLGVQPQHF | TGTGCCTGGAGTGCAGGGTTAGGGGTTCAGCCCCAGCATTTT | TRBJ1-5 | - | - | TRBV30
CASSYQGNSPLHF | TGTGCCAGCAGTTACCAGGGGAATTCACCCCTCCACTTT | TRBJ1-6 | - | - | TRBV6-5
CASSPGGNEKLFF | TGTGCCAGCAGTCCAGGGGGCAATGAAAAACTGTTTTTT | TRBJ1-4 | - | TRBD1 | TRBV5-6